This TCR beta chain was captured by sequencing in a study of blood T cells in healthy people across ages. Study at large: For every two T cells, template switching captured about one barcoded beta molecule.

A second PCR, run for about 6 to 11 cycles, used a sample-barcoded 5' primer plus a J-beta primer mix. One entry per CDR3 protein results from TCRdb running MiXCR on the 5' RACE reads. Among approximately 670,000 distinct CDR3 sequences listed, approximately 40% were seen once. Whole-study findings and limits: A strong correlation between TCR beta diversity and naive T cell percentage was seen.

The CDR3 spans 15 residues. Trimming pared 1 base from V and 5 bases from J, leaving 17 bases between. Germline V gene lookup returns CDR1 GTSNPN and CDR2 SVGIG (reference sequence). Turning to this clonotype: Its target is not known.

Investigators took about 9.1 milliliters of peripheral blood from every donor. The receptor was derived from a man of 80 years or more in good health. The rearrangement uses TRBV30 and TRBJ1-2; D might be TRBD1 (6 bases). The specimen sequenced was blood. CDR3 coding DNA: TGTGCCTGGAGTGACATTCCTAACAGGGTATATGGCTACACCTTC. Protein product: CAWSDIPNRVYGYTF.